Below, 30 T cell receptor beta chains from the same sample are listed, as sequenced in a study of cytomegalovirus exposure and HLA in healthy donors. Profiling relied on immunoSEQ multiplex PCR, and the TCRdb table lists in-frame clones only, not all of them. The table shows about 280,000 clones, with roughly 90% occurring only once. Sequenced sample: PBMCs. Source of these receptors: a young woman in good health and CMV-seronegative.

This rearrangement joins TRBV9 to TRBJ2-7, with TRBD2 matching 7 bases. V shed 2 bases, J shed 0 bases, and the junction held 8 bases outside the gene matches. The CDR3 totals 16 residues. Germline V gene data show CDR1 as SGDLS and CDR2 as YYNGEE. The CDR3 region has the DNA TGTGCCAGCAGCGTGGGACTACTCTCGTCCTCCTACGAGCAGTACTTC. Its translation is CASSVGLLSSSYEQYF.

The chain employs TRBV5-1 and TRBJ1-3, with D unresolved. The CDR3 spans 14 residues. V was pared by 0 bases and J by 0 bases, with 4 bases between. CDR1 and CDR2 (germline): SGHRS, YFSETQ. CDR3 sequence: CASSLESSGNTIYF. The CDR3 bases are TGCGCCAGCAGCTTGGAGAGCTCTGGAAACACCATATATTTT.

The chain employs TRBV6-6 and TRBJ1-2; D call uncertain. CDR3 length: 14 amino acids. CDR1 is MNHNY and CDR2 is SVGAGI in the germline V gene (reference sequence). The V and J ends lost 7 bases and 1 base respectively, with 13 bases between them. The chain's CDR3 is CASKMDGINYGYTF. As DNA, the CDR3 is TGTGCCAGCAAAATGGACGGGATTAACTATGGCTACACCTTC.

V gene TRBV14 combines with J gene TRBJ2-7, with D possibly TRBD1 on 6 matching bases. CDR1 is SGHDN and CDR2 is FVKESK in the germline V gene. V was cut by 1 base and J by 0 bases, with 13 bases left in between. CDR3 length equals 16 residues. CDR3 region: CASSQGTEHSSYEQYF. The CDR3 DNA reads as TGTGCCAGCAGCCAAGGGACAGAACACTCCTCCTACGAGCAGTACTTC.

This chain connects TRBV5-1 to TRBJ2-1; D is possibly TRBD2 (7 bases). CDR1 SGHRS and CDR2 YFSETQ come from the germline V gene. The CDR3 totals 15 residues. Trimming pared 0 bases from V and 3 bases from J, leaving 10 bases between. CDR3 nucleotide sequence: TGCGCCAGCAGCTTGGAGGGGGGGAACTACAATGAGCAGTTCTTC. Protein: CASSLEGGNYNEQFF.

The chain's CDR3 is CAWSVNRIRGSAFF. DNA for the CDR3: TGTGCCTGGAGTGTAAATCGGATCAGGGGGTCAGCTTTCTTT. This sequence joins TRBV30 and TRBJ1-1; 7 bases match TRBD1. CDR1 and CDR2 from the germline V gene are GTSNPN and SVGIG (reference sequence). The J segment lost 10 bases and the V segment lost 0 bases, leaving 11 bases of the junction unmatched. This CDR3 is built from 14 residues.

The chain recombines TRBV10-3 with TRBJ2-7, with 8 bases that match TRBD1. V trimming: 6 bases; J trimming: 6 bases; junction bases outside the gene matches: 10. This CDR3 spans 14 amino acids. Germline CDR1 reads ENHRY; CDR2 reads SYGVKD. The DNA for the CDR3 is TGTGCCATCAGCGAGGAGACAGGGGTCGGCGAGCAGTACTTC. Translated, it gives CAISEETGVGEQYF.

The chain combines TRBV7-6 with TRBJ2-7; TRBD1 matches at 9 bases. CDR1 is SGHVS, CDR2 FNYEAQ, per germline. The CDR3 extends over 14 amino acids. J gave up 5 bases and V 5 bases, and 7 bases lay outside the gene matches. In DNA, the CDR3 is TGTGCCAGCAGCATCGGACAGGGGTCCCACGAGCAGTACTTC. It translates to CASSIGQGSHEQYF.

The CDR3 here is CASSHDSRETQYF. In nucleotides, the CDR3 is TGCGCCAGCAGCCACGACAGTCGTGAGACCCAGTACTTC. This chain joins TRBV4-1 and TRBJ2-5; TRBD1 might be the D (5 bases). The ends were cut back, 3 bases at V and 5 bases at J, with 10 bases in the middle. The CDR3 is 13 amino acids. The germline V gene has CDR1 MGHRA and CDR2 YSYEKL.

This chain links TRBV4-3 with TRBJ2-7, with D possibly matching TRBD2 (6 bases). This CDR3 has 14 residues. The germline V gene encodes CDR1 LGHNA and CDR2 YSLEER. Trimming took off 4 bases at V and 2 bases at J, with 12 bases between the two ends. The CDR3 sequence: CASSPAGGTYEQYF. The CDR3 coding sequence is TGCGCCAGCAGCCCAGCCGGGGGAACCTACGAGCAGTACTTC.

The rearrangement joins TRBV9 to TRBJ2-7, with 7 bases that match TRBD2. The CDR3 is 14 amino acids. Germline assignment: CDR1 SGDLS and CDR2 YYNGEE. Losses at the gene ends were 3 bases for V and 4 bases for J; bases not matched to a gene: 7. The CDR3 is CASSGREGEYEQYF. For the CDR3, the DNA is TGTGCCAGCAGCGGAAGGGAGGGCGAATACGAGCAGTACTTC.

J is TRBJ2-5 and V is TRBV6-5; possible D gene TRBD2, 5 bases. This CDR3 comprises 14 residues. Trimming left V 0 bases short and J 2 bases short, with 7 bases between. CDR1 is MNHEY and CDR2 is SVGAGI in the germline V gene. CDR3: CASSYSTNQETQYF. In DNA, the CDR3 is TGTGCCAGCAGTTACTCGACTAATCAAGAGACCCAGTACTTC.

The gene calls are TRBV6-5 and TRBJ1-2, with D maybe TRBD1 (5 bases). Germline V lookup: CDR1 MNHEY, CDR2 SVGAGI. CDR3 length: 16 residues. V was clipped by 0 bases and J by 2 bases, with 13 bases between them. CDR3 sequence (DNA): TGTGCCAGCAGTTACTCGTGGCAGGGATGGAACTATGGCTACACCTTC. This codes for CASSYSWQGWNYGYTF.

The rearrangement uses TRBV2 and TRBJ1-4; D might be TRBD1 (6 bases). The V gene's germline CDR1 is SNHLY and CDR2 FYNNEI. The CDR3 has 13 residues. The V end was cut by 10 bases, the J end by 7 bases, with 16 bases between. CDR3 sequence: CATQQGVTEKLFF. The CDR3, as DNA: TGTGCCACGCAACAGGGAGTAACTGAAAAACTGTTTTTT.

Comment on this clone: The sample contains more than one DNA sequence encoding this CDR3. The chain joins TRBV5-1 to TRBJ2-5, with 8 bases aligning to TRBD2. V gave up 4 bases and J gave up 5 bases; unmatched junction bases: 7. The CDR3 spans 14 residues. Germline V gene sequence: CDR1 SGHRS, CDR2 YFSETQ. CDR3 in amino acids: CASSPAGVEETQYF. The DNA of the CDR3 is TGCGCCAGCAGCCCAGCGGGGGTTGAGGAGACCCAGTACTTC.

This chain uses TRBV27 with TRBJ2-3; D may be TRBD2 (5 bases). The germline CDR1 and CDR2 sequences are MNHEY and SMNVEV (reference sequence). Trimming took off 2 bases at V and 5 bases at J, with 11 bases between the two ends. The CDR3 consists of 14 residues. CDR3 loop: CASSLIGAVDTQYF. The DNA of the CDR3 is TGTGCCAGCAGTTTAATAGGAGCGGTAGATACGCAGTATTTT.

Comments on this clone: It may be a read error: a sequence one base away is much more abundant. The gene calls are TRBV2 and TRBJ1-5; D ambiguous. Looked up from germline, CDR1 is SNHLY and CDR2 is FYNNEI. V lost 4 bases to trimming and J lost 4 bases, with 5 bases between them. The CDR3 runs 12 residues. CDR3 residues: CASSGNNQPQHF. CDR3 bases: TGTGCCAGCAGTGGTAATAATCAGCCCCAGCATTTT. The full variable domain, its missing parts supplied by reference TRBV2 and TRBJ1-5, is EPEVTQTPSHQVTQMGQEVILRCVPISNHLYFYWYRQILGQKVEFLVSFYNNEISEKSEIFDDQFSVERPDGSNFTLKIRSTKLEDSAMYFCASSGNNQPQHFGDGTRLSIL.

This clone appeared a single time. The V gene is TRBV18, the J gene TRBJ2-2; 10 bases are a match to TRBD2. After removal of 3 bases from V and 5 bases from J, the junction contained 6 bases not matched to a gene. The CDR3 is 16 amino acids. Per germline, CDR1 KGHSH and CDR2 LQKENI. The CDR3 reads CASSPTSGRATGELFF. CDR3 nucleotide sequence: TGTGCCAGCTCACCCACCAGCGGGAGGGCTACCGGGGAGCTGTTTTTT.

This clone was recorded a few times. This chain links TRBV6-1 with TRBJ1-1; D is unresolved. Trimming removed 3 bases from V and 6 bases from J, with 14 bases in between. The germline V gene has CDR1 MNHNS and CDR2 SASEGT. This CDR3 spans 14 amino acids. CDR3 region: CASSEWGEGAEAFF. The CDR3 DNA reads as TGTGCCAGCAGTGAGTGGGGTGAGGGCGCTGAAGCTTTCTTT.

This clone appeared a single time. Written as DNA, the CDR3 is TGCAGCGTTGAAGGAGGACAGGGTAACTCTGGAAACACCATATATTTT. Translation gives CSVEGGQGNSGNTIYF. V is TRBV29-1 and J is TRBJ1-3; 8 positions match TRBD1. CDR3 length equals 16 residues. V shed 1 base and J 0 bases; nucleotides not matched to a gene: 5. CDR1 is SQVTM and CDR2 is ANQGSEA in the germline V gene.

The chain is built from TRBV5-1 and TRBJ2-5; no definite D call. Trimming removed 4 bases from V and 3 bases from J, with 10 bases in between. Germline V gene lookup returns CDR1 SGHRS and CDR2 YFSETQ. The CDR3 has 13 residues. For the CDR3, the DNA is TGCGCCAGCAGCCCCCAGGTGAAAGAGACCCAGTACTTC. Amino acids: CASSPQVKETQYF.

This clone was detected a few times. The J gene is TRBJ1-5, the V gene TRBV2; no definite D call. There are 12 residues in the CDR3. CDR1 is SNHLY and CDR2 is FYNNEI in the germline V gene. The V end was cut by 4 bases, the J end by 4 bases, with 5 bases between. CDR3 sequence reads: CASSAQNQPQHF. CDR3 DNA sequence: TGTGCCAGCAGTGCCCAGAATCAGCCCCAGCATTTT. Supplemented by reference TRBV2 and TRBJ1-5, the full variable domain reads EPEVTQTPSHQVTQMGQEVILRCVPISNHLYFYWYRQILGQKVEFLVSFYNNEISEKSEIFDDQFSVERPDGSNFTLKIRSTKLEDSAMYFCASSAQNQPQHFGDGTRLSIL.

This clone appeared a single time. This chain uses TRBV10-3 with TRBJ2-1; no clear D. V lost 3 bases, J lost 10 bases, and 10 bases lay in between. From germline, CDR1 is ENHRY and CDR2 SYGVKD. CDR3 length equals 12 residues. In nucleotides, the CDR3 is TGTGCCATCAGTGACTTCGCCGGGGAGCAGTTCTTC. Protein sequence: CAISDFAGEQFF.

The rearrangement links TRBV6-1 to TRBJ1-2; 7 bases fit TRBD1. Per the germline V gene, CDR1 is MNHNS and CDR2 is SASEGT. Germline trimming cut 4 bases from V and 4 bases from J; bases unmatched to any gene: 6. The CDR3 totals 14 residues. The CDR3 sequence is CASSAWTGLYGYTF. The CDR3 region has the DNA TGTGCCAGCAGTGCCTGGACAGGCCTCTATGGCTACACCTTC.

This clone was picked up one time. The chain uses TRBV5-1 and TRBJ2-3; 9 nucleotides line up with TRBD2. This CDR3 contains 15 residues. CDR1 is SGHRS, CDR2 YFSETQ, per germline. V lost 1 base, J lost 6 bases, and 6 bases stayed unmatched. The CDR3, as DNA: TGCGCCAGCAGCTTGAGGGCGGGAGGGAAGGATACGCAGTATTTT. It translates to CASSLRAGGKDTQYF.

This sequence joins TRBV6-5 and TRBJ2-1; TRBD2 matches at 7 bases. There are 15 residues in the CDR3. The trim removed 6 bases at V and 4 bases at J, leaving 9 bases unmatched. Germline values: CDR1 MNHEY, CDR2 SVGAGI. The chain's CDR3 is CASRKSGTNYNEQFF. CDR3 DNA: TGTGCCAGCAGGAAGAGCGGGACGAATTACAATGAGCAGTTCTTC.

The gene calls are TRBV13 and TRBJ2-5, with D perhaps TRBD2 (5 bases). The CDR3 loop spans 23 amino acids. Germline loops: CDR1 PRHDT, CDR2 FYEKMQ (reference sequence). The ends were cut back, 7 bases at V and 1 base at J, with 40 bases in the middle. The CDR3, as DNA: TGTGCCAGCACCTCTAGTCGAAGAGGCACTAGTGGGAGAGTCAAGACGGGCCAAGAGACCCAGTACTTC. Encoded protein: CASTSSRRGTSGRVKTGQETQYF.

This clone was seen just once. The chain carries TRBV5-4 and TRBJ2-3; TRBD2 agrees at 11 bases. The V gene's germline CDR1 is SGHNT and CDR2 YYREEE (reference sequence). The CDR3 has 16 residues. The J segment lost 3 bases and the V segment lost 4 bases, leaving 7 bases of the junction unmatched. The CDR3 sequence: CASSDTSGSWTDTQYF. The DNA of the CDR3 is TGTGCCAGCAGCGACACTAGCGGGAGCTGGACAGATACGCAGTATTTT.

This clone was recorded once. The chain joins TRBV25-1 to TRBJ2-3; TRBD1 matches 8 bases. The ends lost 2 bases at V and 0 bases at J; junction bases unmatched: 1. The CDR3 sequence is 15 residues long. Looked up from germline, CDR1 is MGHDK and CDR2 is SYGVNS. CDR3 sequence reads: CASSEQGASTDTQYF. The CDR3 DNA reads as TGTGCCAGCAGTGAACAGGGGGCGAGCACAGATACGCAGTATTTT. Using reference TRBV25-1 and TRBJ2-3 for the parts outside the CDR3, the full variable domain is EADIYQTPRYLVIGTGKKITLECSQTMGHDKMYWYQQDPGMELHLIHYSYGVNSTEKGDLSSESTVSRIRTEHFPLTLESARPSHTSQYLCASSEQGASTDTQYFGPGTRLTVL.

This chain joins TRBV2 and TRBJ2-1; maybe TRBD2 (6 bases). Germline values: CDR1 SNHLY, CDR2 FYNNEI. V was shortened by 4 bases and J by 6 bases, with 16 bases between the two germline ends. The CDR3 totals 15 residues. Written as DNA, the CDR3 is TGTGCCAGCAGTGGATTTGCGGGGACCGTCAATGAGCAGTTCTTC. As protein: CASSGFAGTVNEQFF.